These 29 T cell receptor beta chains came from one sample sequenced in a study of T cell responses to AZD1222 COVID-19 vaccine. Measured with immunoSEQ multiplex PCR; TCRdb has only the in-frame clones, and not every one. The sample includes approximately 170,000 clones, around 88% of them seen just once. Sequences were derived from peripheral blood, sampled 28 days after the second AZD1222 dose. These receptors were collected from an adult who received the AZD1222 COVID-19 vaccine.

The chain has TRBV19 and TRBJ2-7; possible D gene TRBD2, 6 bases. Germline assignment: CDR1 LNHDA and CDR2 SQIVND (reference sequence). The CDR3 covers 17 residues. Trimming removed 5 bases at V and 2 bases at J, with 22 bases between. The DNA for the CDR3 is TGTGCCAGTAGTTCCCAGTTTGGGGGGACTGTGGCCTACGAGCAGTACTTC. Its translation is CASSSQFGGTVAYEQYF.

The chain employs TRBV11-3 and TRBJ2-2, with a tentative D call TRBD1 (7 bases). V lost 4 bases and J lost 4, with 13 bases in between. Germline CDR1 and CDR2: SGHNT and YENEEA. The CDR3 loop spans 15 amino acids. CDR3 in DNA: TGTGCCAGCAGCTCCCACAGGGGAGGCACCGGGGAGCTGTTTTTT. Protein sequence: CASSSHRGGTGELFF.

A few counts support this clone. The rearrangement joins TRBV4-2 to TRBJ1-1, with TRBD1 matching 7 bases. CDR3 length: 15 residues. V was pared by 0 bases and J by 5 bases, with 6 bases of the junction left unmatched. CDR1 and CDR2 from the germline V gene are LGHNA and YNFKEQ. CDR3 nucleotides: TGTGCCAGCAGCCAAGAGGGCAGGGGGGGGACTGAAGCTTTCTTT. Protein: CASSQEGRGGTEAFF.

The chain couples TRBV5-1 to TRBJ2-1, with D unresolved. CDR1 SGHRS and CDR2 YFSETQ come from the germline V gene. CDR3 size: 14 residues. V was trimmed by 0 bases and J by 5 bases, leaving 9 bases between them. CDR3 amino acids: CASSLERVDNEQFF. The CDR3 DNA reads as TGCGCCAGCAGCTTGGAAAGGGTTGACAATGAGCAGTTCTTC.

The DNA of the CDR3 is TGTGCCAGCAGCTTGGATGGAGGGGGGGCGCTCTACAATGAGCAGTTCTTC. This gives the protein CASSLDGGGALYNEQFF. V usage is TRBV5-4 and J usage is TRBJ2-1; tentatively, D is TRBD2 (7 bases). The CDR3 loop spans 17 amino acids. In germline, CDR1 is SGHNT, CDR2 YYREEE (reference sequence). Trimming cost V 0 bases and J 3 bases, with 16 bases left between them.

The rearrangement uses TRBV6-1 and TRBJ2-1; D not resolved. V lost 2 bases, J lost 0 bases, and 11 bases lay in between. Germline V CDR1 and CDR2: MNHNS, SASEGT. The CDR3 extends over 16 amino acids. The CDR3 DNA reads TGTGCCAGCAGTGAAAGGCCAAGGAGCTCCTACAATGAGCAGTTCTTC. The encoded protein is CASSERPRSSYNEQFF.

V and J are TRBV19 and TRBJ1-2; tentative D call: TRBD1 (5 bases). The CDR3 runs 13 residues. Germline CDR1 reads LNHDA; CDR2 reads SQIVND (reference sequence). With 5 bases removed from V and 8 bases from J, the gap between germline ends came to 15 bases. The CDR3 DNA is TGTGCCAGTAGTGCAGGGTCTCCCCCGGGCTACACCTTC. Protein product: CASSAGSPPGYTF.

The V and J genes are TRBV7-9 and TRBJ1-1; maybe TRBD1 (5 bases). The CDR3 has 15 residues. V was shortened by 4 bases and J by 1 base, with 13 bases between the two germline ends. CDR1 is SEHNR and CDR2 is FQNEAQ in the germline V gene (reference sequence). The CDR3 DNA is TGTGCCAGCAGCTCCCCTACAGGCCGGAACACTGAAGCTTTCTTT. This gives the protein CASSSPTGRNTEAFF.

Only one count was recorded for this clone. The chain recombines TRBV19 with TRBJ1-6; D not resolved. V was trimmed by 5 bases and J by 8 bases, leaving 13 bases between them. The germline V gene has CDR1 LNHDA and CDR2 SQIVND (reference sequence). CDR3 length equals 14 residues. The CDR3 DNA reads TGTGCCAGTAGTGCCCGCCGGTTCGATTCACCCCTCCACTTT. Protein product: CASSARRFDSPLHF.

This chain connects TRBV6-4 to TRBJ1-5, with D tentatively TRBD1 (6 bases). Germline CDR1 MRHNA, CDR2 SNTAGT. The CDR3 covers 15 residues. The V and J ends lost 6 bases and 4 bases respectively, with 16 bases between them. CDR3 protein: CASRFRGQKNQPQHF. In nucleotides, the CDR3 is TGTGCCAGCAGGTTCCGGGGGCAAAAGAATCAGCCCCAGCATTTT.

V gene TRBV14 combines with J gene TRBJ2-3; D is unresolved. Trimming shortened V by 4 bases and J by 1 base, and 9 bases separated the two germline ends. The CDR3 is made up of 14 amino acids. Germline CDR1 is SGHDN and CDR2 is FVKESK. The DNA for the CDR3 is TGTGCCAGCAGCCCTCGACTGGGCACAGATACGCAGTATTTT. Its protein is CASSPRLGTDTQYF.

The chain couples TRBV19 to TRBJ2-1, with D tentatively TRBD1 (5 bases). V was trimmed by 9 bases and J by 6 bases, leaving 15 bases between them. CDR1 and CDR2 from the germline V gene are LNHDA and SQIVND (reference sequence). The CDR3 covers 13 residues. This CDR3 is CASAGWGSNEQFF. In DNA, the CDR3 is TGTGCCAGCGCAGGGTGGGGAAGCAATGAGCAGTTCTTC.

V and J are TRBV6-1 and TRBJ2-7; the D gene is possibly TRBD2 (6 bases). CDR3 length: 14 residues. Per germline, CDR1 MNHNS and CDR2 SASEGT. The ends were cut back, 1 base at V and 7 bases at J, with 14 bases in the middle. The CDR3 DNA reads TGTGCCAGCAGTGAAGTGCGGGGCCCGTGGGAGCAGTACTTC. Translating gives CASSEVRGPWEQYF.

This chain uses TRBV7-8 with TRBJ2-7, with 11 nucleotides matching TRBD1. Germline loops: CDR1 SGHVS, CDR2 FQNEAQ. The CDR3 sequence is 16 residues long. J gave up 3 bases and V 6 bases, and 10 bases lay outside the gene matches. The CDR3 loop is CASSSSGTGGIYEQYF. In DNA, the CDR3 is TGTGCCAGCAGTTCTTCAGGGACAGGGGGAATCTACGAGCAGTACTTC.

The chain couples TRBV4-3 to TRBJ1-6; no firm D call. CDR1 LGHNA and CDR2 YSLEER come from the germline V gene. Trimming left V 0 bases short and J 7 bases short, with 7 bases between. The CDR3 has 14 amino acids. CDR3 coding DNA: TGCGCCAGCAGCCAAGAAACTCCGAATTCACCCCTCCACTTT. It encodes CASSQETPNSPLHF.

CDR3 amino acids: CAWSQGGSYGYTF. CDR3 in DNA: TGTGCCTGGAGTCAGGGTGGCAGCTATGGCTACACCTTC. V and J are TRBV30 and TRBJ1-2, with D possibly matching TRBD1 (5 bases). In germline, CDR1 is GTSNPN, CDR2 SVGIG (reference sequence). Trimming took 2 bases from V and 4 from J, leaving 11 bases between them. The CDR3 covers 13 residues.

The J gene is TRBJ1-5, the V gene TRBV10-3, with 8 bases fitting TRBD1. The CDR3 consists of 15 residues. Trimming removed 3 bases from V and 6 bases from J; junction bases left unmatched: 7. Per germline, CDR1 ENHRY and CDR2 SYGVKD. CDR3 residues: CAISDTTGGSQPQHF. CDR3 sequence (DNA): TGTGCCATCAGTGATACTACAGGGGGGAGTCAGCCCCAGCATTTT.

CDR3 sequence reads: CASSSGQGVSEAFF. The CDR3 DNA follows: TGTGCCAGCAGTTCTGGACAGGGGGTTTCTGAAGCTTTCTTT. The chain combines TRBV27 with TRBJ1-1; TRBD1 aligns across 10 bases. This CDR3 contains 14 residues. J gave up 6 bases and V 4 bases, and 5 bases lay outside the gene matches. Germline loops: CDR1 MNHEY, CDR2 SMNVEV (reference sequence).

The V and J genes are TRBV18 and TRBJ2-3; D is undetermined. From germline, CDR1 is KGHSH and CDR2 LQKENI. The length of the CDR3 is 15 residues. Trimming pared 3 bases from V and 5 bases from J, leaving 15 bases between. The DNA for the CDR3 is TGTGCCAGCTCACCCTCGCTGACCACCGGAGATACGCAGTATTTT. Translation: CASSPSLTTGDTQYF.

This clone was picked up one time. V usage is TRBV3-1 (or the pseudogene TRBV3-2) and J usage is TRBJ1-2; 9 nucleotides match TRBD1. Germline CDR1 and CDR2: LGHDT and YNNKEL (reference sequence). V shed 1 base, J shed 4 bases, and the junction held 4 bases outside the gene matches. The CDR3 totals 15 residues. In nucleotides, the CDR3 is TGTGCCAGCAGCCAAGCGGGACAGGGTTTCTATGGCTACACCTTC. This encodes CASSQAGQGFYGYTF.

The rearrangement uses TRBV4-2 and TRBJ1-2, with D possibly TRBD1 on 6 matching bases. Germline loops: CDR1 LGHNA, CDR2 YNFKEQ. The V and J ends lost 6 bases and 4 bases respectively, with 18 bases between them. The CDR3 is made up of 15 amino acids. CDR3 sequence reads: CASRARTANVYGYTF. For the CDR3, the DNA is TGTGCCAGCAGAGCCCGGACAGCGAACGTCTATGGCTACACCTTC.

The chain joins TRBV3-1 (or the pseudogene TRBV3-2) to TRBJ1-1; D remains ambiguous. Trimming left V 4 bases short and J 11 bases short, with 20 bases between. The germline CDR1 and CDR2 sequences are LGHDT and YNNKEL (reference sequence). The CDR3 is 14 residues long. The CDR3 protein is CASSPSGIPTLAFF. In DNA form, the CDR3 reads TGTGCCAGCAGCCCGAGTGGTATCCCCACCCTGGCTTTCTTT.

V is TRBV2 and J is TRBJ1-4; D ambiguous. The CDR3 runs 10 residues. CDR1 is SNHLY and CDR2 is FYNNEI in the germline V gene. Deletions cut 1 base from V and 9 bases from J, with 0 bases between. The CDR3 DNA reads TGTGCCAGCAGTGAAGAAAAACTGTTTTTT. This sequence encodes CASSEEKLFF.

This chain connects TRBV5-6 to TRBJ2-1; no clear D. V shed 4 bases and J shed 0 bases, with 14 bases lying between them. There are 16 residues in the CDR3. CDR1 SGHDT and CDR2 YYEEEE come from the germline V gene. CDR3 loop: CASSRIASRSYNEQFF. As DNA, the CDR3 is TGTGCCAGCAGCCGAATAGCCTCTCGCTCCTACAATGAGCAGTTCTTC. Full variable domain (missing parts from reference TRBV5-6 and TRBJ2-1): DAGVTQSPTHLIKTRGQQVTLRCSPKSGHDTVSWYQQALGQGPQFIFQYYEEEERQRGNFPDRFSGHQFPNYSSELNVNALLLGDSALYLCASSRIASRSYNEQFFGPGTRLTVL.

A word on this clone: The sample has other DNA sequences that encode this CDR3 too. The CDR3 nucleotides are TGTGCCAGCAGTCCTTTAGCGGGGGGCAGCTACAATGAGCAGTTCTTC. Its protein is CASSPLAGGSYNEQFF. The chain is built from TRBV3-1 (or the pseudogene TRBV3-2) and TRBJ2-1, with TRBD2 matching 10 bases. Per the germline V gene, CDR1 is LGHDT and CDR2 is YNNKEL (reference sequence). V trimming: 6 bases; J trimming: 3 bases; junction bases outside the gene matches: 8. There are 16 residues in the CDR3.

The chain recombines TRBV19 with TRBJ1-5, with 11 bases lining up with TRBD1. The germline V gene has CDR1 LNHDA and CDR2 SQIVND (reference sequence). V trimming: 7 bases; J trimming: 4 bases; junction bases outside the gene matches: 6. The CDR3 runs 15 residues. CDR3 amino acids: CASTPGTGGNQPQHF. CDR3 DNA sequence: TGTGCCAGTACCCCCGGGACAGGGGGTAATCAGCCCCAGCATTTT.

The rearrangement uses TRBV19 and TRBJ2-4; 7 bases line up with TRBD1. The junction had 8 bases not matched to a gene; V was cut back by 9 bases and J by 0 bases. Germline CDR1 reads LNHDA; CDR2 reads SQIVND (reference sequence). CDR3 size: 15 residues. In DNA, the CDR3 is TGTGCCAGCCGGGACAGACTATTAGCCAAAAACATTCAGTACTTC. Its translation is CASRDRLLAKNIQYF.

The chain recombines TRBV2 with TRBJ1-3; no clear D. This CDR3 is 16 amino acids long. Between the trimmed V and J ends, which lost 6 bases and 0 bases, there was a span of 15 bases. The germline V gene has CDR1 SNHLY and CDR2 FYNNEI. The CDR3 reads CASSDRQAPSGNTIYF. The CDR3 DNA follows: TGTGCCAGCAGCGACCGACAAGCCCCCTCTGGAAACACCATATATTTT.

The chain employs TRBV7-2 and TRBJ2-3; D may be TRBD1 or TRBD2 (5 bases each). This CDR3 spans 14 amino acids. Germline values: CDR1 SGHTA, CDR2 FQGNSA. V gave up 3 bases and J gave up 1 base, with 8 bases separating them. The CDR3 DNA follows: TGTGCCAGCAGCTTTGGGGGACGCACAGATACGCAGTATTTT. As protein: CASSFGGRTDTQYF.